These T cell receptor beta chains were read from a single sample in a study of regulatory T cells in long-lasting Graves disease. TCRdb independently ran MiXCR on the multiplex PCR reads; one entry per CDR3 protein. The table includes 520,000 or so distinct CDR3 sequences, around 11% detected once. Another study also made use of these data, one on T cells in Graves' hyperthyroidism and ophthalmopathy.

The input for sequencing was peripheral blood mononuclear cells (PBMCs), taken at new diagnosis, from a patient treated with antithyroid drugs. The receptors here all came from a woman between 25 and 40 years old with Graves disease. CDR3s include the opening cysteine and the closing phenylalanine or tryptophan. The order of the fields is clone size, D gene, V gene, J gene, CDR3 DNA, CDR3 protein. A D gene is named only where the DNA matches it firmly. Size values are once, few and many counts, or a class for expanded clones, and some rows have none.

abundance: many; d_gene: TRBD2; v_gene: TRBV18; j_gene: TRBJ2-1; CDR3nt: TGTGCCAGCTCGGGACTAGCGGGAAACAGTGAGCAGTTCTTC; CDR3aa: CASSGLAGNSEQFF
abundance: few; d_gene: .; v_gene: TRBV7-6; j_gene: TRBJ1-5; CDR3nt: TGTGCCAGCAGCTTAGGGCAATGGAGGTACGGTCAGCCCCAGCATTTT; CDR3aa: CASSLGQWRYGQPQHF
abundance: many; d_gene: TRBD2; v_gene: TRBV7-2; j_gene: TRBJ2-3; CDR3nt: TGTGCCAGCAGCTTAGCGTACCTAGCGGGAGGAGATACGCAGTATTTT; CDR3aa: CASSLAYLAGGDTQYF
abundance: many; d_gene: .; v_gene: TRBV2; j_gene: TRBJ1-1; CDR3nt: TGTGCCAGCGAAGACCTTCGGGGGAACACTGAAGCTTTCTTT; CDR3aa: CASEDLRGNTEAFF
abundance: many; d_gene: TRBD1; v_gene: TRBV25-1; j_gene: TRBJ2-1; CDR3nt: TGTGCCAGCAGTGAATCCCCAAGACAGGGAAGCTACAATGAGCAGTTCTTC; CDR3aa: CASSESPRQGSYNEQFF
abundance: many; d_gene: TRBD2; v_gene: TRBV28; j_gene: TRBJ2-1; CDR3nt: TGTGCCAGCACCCCTGAGAGACTAGCGGGGAGCTCCTACAATGAGCAGTTCTTC; CDR3aa: CASTPERLAGSSYNEQFF
abundance: many; d_gene: .; v_gene: TRBV27; j_gene: TRBJ1-5; CDR3nt: TGTGCCAGCAGTTTAACAGGGCACAATCAGCCCCAGCATTTT; CDR3aa: CASSLTGHNQPQHF
abundance: many; d_gene: .; v_gene: TRBV12-3/TRBV12-4; j_gene: TRBJ1-3; CDR3nt: TGTGCCAGCAGTTTCGGGCAGGGAAAGGCTGGAAACACCATATATTTT; CDR3aa: CASSFGQGKAGNTIYF
abundance: many; d_gene: .; v_gene: TRBV2; j_gene: TRBJ2-3; CDR3nt: TGTGCCAGCAGCCCCACACCCCGCACAGATACGCAGTATTTT; CDR3aa: CASSPTPRTDTQYF
abundance: many; d_gene: .; v_gene: TRBV30; j_gene: TRBJ2-5; CDR3nt: TGTGCCCGACCGGTACCGGAGACCCAGTACTTC; CDR3aa: CARPVPETQYF
abundance: .; d_gene: .; v_gene: TRBV7-3; j_gene: TRBJ2-1; CDR3nt: TGTGCCAGCAGCTTAGCCCGAGCGGCTGAGCAGTTCTTC; CDR3aa: CASSLARAAEQFF
abundance: many; d_gene: .; v_gene: TRBV14; j_gene: TRBJ2-7; CDR3nt: TGTGCCAGCAGCCAAGACAGGGTGAAGGTCTACGAGCAGTACTTC; CDR3aa: CASSQDRVKVYEQYF
abundance: many; d_gene: .; v_gene: TRBV4-1; j_gene: TRBJ1-2; CDR3nt: TGCGCCAGCAGCCAAGATTACCCGGGTCCAAGCCCTAACTATGGCTACACCTTC; CDR3aa: CASSQDYPGPSPNYGYTF
abundance: many; d_gene: .; v_gene: TRBV7-3; j_gene: TRBJ1-2; CDR3nt: TGTGCCAACCTAACTAACTATGGCTACACCTTC; CDR3aa: CANLTNYGYTF
abundance: many; d_gene: TRBD2; v_gene: TRBV11-2; j_gene: TRBJ2-7; CDR3nt: TGTGCCAGCCGACGACTAGCGGGAGGGCGCGAGCAGTACTTC; CDR3aa: CASRRLAGGREQYF
abundance: .; d_gene: TRBD2; v_gene: TRBV20-1; j_gene: TRBJ2-5; CDR3nt: TGCAGTGCAAATGGACTAGCGGAAACCCAAGAGACCCAGTACTTC; CDR3aa: CSANGLAETQETQYF
abundance: many; d_gene: .; v_gene: TRBV5-4; j_gene: TRBJ2-7; CDR3nt: TGTGCCAGCAGCTTGGAGGGTCACGAGCAGTACTTC; CDR3aa: CASSLEGHEQYF
abundance: .; d_gene: .; v_gene: TRBV12-3/TRBV12-4; j_gene: TRBJ2-3; CDR3nt: TGTGCCAGCAGTCCCCGGGACGGACCCACAGATACGCAGTATTTT; CDR3aa: CASSPRDGPTDTQYF
abundance: many; d_gene: TRBD1; v_gene: TRBV7-3; j_gene: TRBJ2-7; CDR3nt: TGTGCCAGCAGCTTGTCCGGGACAGGGCTCGGCGAGCAGTACTTC; CDR3aa: CASSLSGTGLGEQYF
abundance: .; d_gene: .; v_gene: TRBV28; j_gene: TRBJ1-1; CDR3nt: TGTGCCAGCAGCAATCAGCCGTTAAACACTGAAGCTTTCTTT; CDR3aa: CASSNQPLNTEAFF
abundance: .; d_gene: .; v_gene: TRBV18; j_gene: TRBJ2-4; CDR3nt: TGTGCCAGCTCACCCGGGGTAGCCAAAAACATTCAGTACTTC; CDR3aa: CASSPGVAKNIQYF
abundance: many; d_gene: TRBD1; v_gene: TRBV28; j_gene: TRBJ1-5; CDR3nt: TGTGCCAGCAGTTTATGGCTGACAGGGTTGAGCAATCAGCCCCAGCATTTT; CDR3aa: CASSLWLTGLSNQPQHF
abundance: many; d_gene: .; v_gene: TRBV28; j_gene: TRBJ2-5; CDR3nt: TGTGCCAGCAGCACGCGGCGGTACGCAATTCCGGAGACCCAGTACTTC; CDR3aa: CASSTRRYAIPETQYF
abundance: many; d_gene: TRBD1; v_gene: TRBV28; j_gene: TRBJ2-1; CDR3nt: TGTGCCAGCAGTCTCGGGACAGGGATCAATGAGCAGTTCTTC; CDR3aa: CASSLGTGINEQFF
abundance: few; d_gene: .; v_gene: TRBV18; j_gene: TRBJ1-2; CDR3nt: TGTGCCAGCTCACCACCGGGGGCGGGCGCGGACTATGGCTACACCTTC; CDR3aa: CASSPPGAGADYGYTF
abundance: .; d_gene: .; v_gene: TRBV28; j_gene: TRBJ1-2; CDR3nt: TGTGCCAGCAGTTTTTTCAGCCGTCACTATGGCTACACCTTC; CDR3aa: CASSFFSRHYGYTF
abundance: .; d_gene: TRBD2; v_gene: TRBV6-2/TRBV6-3; j_gene: TRBJ2-3; CDR3nt: TGTGCCAGCAGTTACCCGGGATCGGGACTAGCGGGACGAGATAGCACAGATACGCAGTATTTT; CDR3aa: CASSYPGSGLAGRDSTDTQYF
abundance: many; d_gene: .; v_gene: TRBV5-1; j_gene: TRBJ2-2; CDR3nt: TGCGCCAGCAGCCCGCATAGGACCAGCGGGAACACCGGGGAGCTGTTTTTT; CDR3aa: CASSPHRTSGNTGELFF